The 26 T cell receptor beta chains below come from one sample, sequenced in a study of early T cells in non-severe SARS-CoV-2 infection. TCRdb ran MiXCR on the 5' RACE reads and lists one entry per CDR3 protein. The data contain roughly 43,000 distinct CDR3 sequences, 5% to 6.5% of them singletons. The sample consisted of whole blood, taken at baseline. These receptors all come from an adult who was a healthcare worker with PCR-confirmed SARS-CoV-2 infection or an uninfected control (not recorded which).

There are many counts of this clonotype. The chain employs TRBV29-1 and TRBJ2-5; 8 positions agree with TRBD1. Germline V lookup: CDR1 SQVTM, CDR2 ANQGSEA. Trimming took 7 bases from V and 5 from J; bases not matched to a gene: 9. The CDR3 sequence is 13 residues long. CDR3 loop: CSGKGQGSETQYF. Written as DNA, the CDR3 is TGCAGCGGAAAAGGACAGGGATCGGAGACCCAGTACTTC. Together with reference TRBV29-1 and TRBJ2-5, the CDR3 gives the full variable domain: SAVISQKPSRDICQRGTSLTIQCQVDSQVTMMFWYRQQPGQSLTLIATANQGSEATYESGFVIDKFPISRPNLTFSTLTVSNMSPEDSSIYLCSGKGQGSETQYFGPGTRLLVL.

At least ten counts were recorded for this clonotype. This sequence joins TRBV20-1 and TRBJ2-7, with D unclear. Trimming stripped 6 bases from V and 3 bases from J, with 12 bases between. This CDR3 is built from 12 residues. The germline CDR1 and CDR2 sequences are DFQATT and SNEGSKA (reference sequence). As DNA, the CDR3 is TGCAGTGCGAAAAGGGAACACTACGAGCAGTACTTC. This translates into CSAKREHYEQYF.

This clonotype has a count of ten or more. This CDR3 is CSARVGGPLNTEAFF. The CDR3 DNA reads TGCAGTGCTAGAGTAGGGGGACCGTTGAACACTGAAGCTTTCTTT. The chain carries TRBV20-1 and TRBJ1-1; tentative D call: TRBD1 (6 bases). Looked up from germline, CDR1 is DFQATT and CDR2 is SNEGSKA (reference sequence). CDR3 length equals 15 residues. Trimming took 1 base from V and 0 from J, leaving 12 bases between them.

Relative to its sample, this clonotype is medium-sized. CDR3 sequence: CASSLAGVGEQYF. CDR3 coding DNA: TGTGCCAGCAGTCTAGCGGGAGTCGGCGAGCAGTACTTC. The chain is built from TRBV3-1 and TRBJ2-7; 10 bases line up with TRBD2. V lost 6 bases, J lost 6 bases, and 5 bases stayed unmatched. Germline V gene data show CDR1 as LGHDT and CDR2 as YNNKEL (reference sequence). This CDR3 comprises 13 residues.

This clonotype was counted only a few times. CDR3 amino acids: CSAGTTSGADTQYF. The CDR3 DNA reads as TGCAGTGCTGGGACGACTAGCGGGGCGGATACGCAGTATTTT. This chain links TRBV20-1 with TRBJ2-3; 11 bases fit TRBD2. Germline V lookup: CDR1 DFQATT, CDR2 SNEGSKA (reference sequence). The CDR3 contains 14 residues. The J segment lost 6 bases and the V segment lost 5 bases, leaving 7 bases of the junction unmatched.

This clonotype was recorded many times. The chain links TRBV7-3 to TRBJ1-2; D remains unclear. The CDR3 runs 13 residues. The germline V and J ends were trimmed by 1 base and 8 bases, with 11 bases remaining between them. Germline V gene sequence: CDR1 SGHTA, CDR2 FQGTGA. The CDR3: CASSLRPETGYTF. CDR3 in DNA: TGTGCCAGCAGCTTAAGGCCAGAAACCGGCTACACCTTC.

The rearrangement uses TRBV4-1 and TRBJ2-7; D is unresolved. Trimming took off 0 bases at V and 4 bases at J, with 7 bases between the two ends. The germline CDR1 and CDR2 sequences are MGHRA and YSYEKL. The length of the CDR3 is 13 residues. DNA of the CDR3: TGCGCCAGCAGCCAAGAAGGACCGTACGAGCAGTACTTC. It translates to CASSQEGPYEQYF.

This clonotype was picked up many times. The genes are TRBV29-1 and TRBJ2-3; D remains ambiguous. V was trimmed by 4 bases and J by 0 bases, leaving 5 bases between them. The CDR3 sequence is 12 residues long. CDR1 and CDR2 from the germline V gene are SQVTM and ANQGSEA. CDR3 nucleotides: TGCAGCGTTGGTCGAAGCACAGATACGCAGTATTTT. Translating it yields CSVGRSTDTQYF.

This clonotype was counted ten times or more. The CDR3 DNA reads as TGTGCCAGCAGCTCGGGGGGGCGCACCTACGAGCAGTACTTC. Translated: CASSSGGRTYEQYF. The V gene is TRBV11-2, the J gene TRBJ2-7; 8 bases are a match to TRBD2. The CDR3 consists of 14 residues. J was trimmed by 2 bases and V by 4 bases; bases with no gene match: 4. Germline V gene data show CDR1 as SGHAT and CDR2 as FQNNGV. The whole variable domain, remainder taken from reference TRBV11-2 and TRBJ2-7, is EAGVAQSPRYKIIEKRQSVAFWCNPISGHATLYWYQQILGQGPKLLIQFQNNGVVDDSQLPKDRFSAERLKGVDSTLKIQPAKLEDSAVYLCASSSGGRTYEQYFGPGTRLTVT.

This sequence joins TRBV5-1 and TRBJ2-1, with 11 bases lining up with TRBD2. The CDR3 runs to 15 residues. After removal of 0 bases from V and 9 bases from J, the junction contained 5 bases not matched to a gene. Germline CDR1 and CDR2: SGHRS and YFSETQ. CDR3 sequence (DNA): TGCGCCAGCAGCTTGGACCTAGCGGGAGGTGTTGAGCAGTTCTTC. Its protein product is CASSLDLAGGVEQFF.

In its sample, this clonotype was seen many times. J is TRBJ1-2 and V is TRBV7-2; no reliable D call. Germline CDR1 is SGHTA and CDR2 is FQGNSA. V lost 4 bases and J 0 bases, leaving 9 bases between the germline ends. There are 14 residues in the CDR3. The CDR3 sequence is CASSSLGANYGYTF. CDR3 DNA sequence: TGTGCCAGCAGCTCTTTGGGAGCTAACTATGGCTACACCTTC.

This clonotype showed up many times. The chain uses TRBV6-5 and TRBJ2-7; TRBD2 matches 14 bases. Per germline, CDR1 MNHEY and CDR2 SVGAGI. CDR3 length: 14 residues. V was pared by 6 bases and J by 5 bases, with 3 bases of the junction left unmatched. The CDR3 spells CASRGTSGRDEQYF. CDR3 in DNA: TGTGCCAGCAGAGGGACTAGCGGGAGAGACGAGCAGTACTTC.

This clonotype came up many times. V is TRBV11-2 and J is TRBJ2-5, with D possibly being TRBD1 (6 bases). Deletions cut 3 bases from V and 1 base from J, with 15 bases between. CDR1 is SGHAT and CDR2 is FQNNGV in the germline V gene. The CDR3 runs 16 residues. The CDR3 region is CASSFSGTPVQETQYF. The CDR3 DNA reads TGTGCCAGCAGCTTTTCCGGGACACCGGTCCAAGAGACCCAGTACTTC.

In its sample, this clonotype was seen many times. This sequence joins TRBV5-1 and TRBJ2-2; 9 bases are a match to TRBD2. Germline assignment: CDR1 SGHRS and CDR2 YFSETQ. J was trimmed by 3 bases and V by 0 bases; bases with no gene match: 3. CDR3 length equals 16 residues. CDR3 loop: CASSLGLAAYTGELFF. The CDR3 DNA reads as TGCGCCAGCAGCTTGGGACTAGCGGCGTACACCGGGGAGCTGTTTTTT.

This clonotype was counted at least ten times. CDR3 sequence reads: CASSRFGTSGRMVEQFF. CDR3 DNA: TGTGCCAGCAGTCGTTTCGGGACTAGCGGGAGGATGGTTGAGCAGTTCTTC. This chain connects TRBV27 to TRBJ2-1; 15 bases map to TRBD2. This CDR3 has 17 amino acids. Germline assignment: CDR1 MNHEY and CDR2 SMNVEV (reference sequence). V shed 5 bases, J shed 9 bases, and the junction held 11 bases outside the gene matches.

This clonotype was seen at least ten times. As DNA, the CDR3 is TGCAGTGCATACTCGATAGCGGGCGAAGAGACCCAGTACTTC. Its protein is CSAYSIAGEETQYF. This chain connects TRBV20-1 to TRBJ2-5; 7 bases are shared with TRBD2. The J segment lost 3 bases and the V segment lost 6 bases, leaving 10 bases of the junction unmatched. Germline V gene sequence: CDR1 DFQATT, CDR2 SNEGSKA (reference sequence). This CDR3 spans 14 amino acids.

This clonotype occurred many times. V is TRBV3-1 and J is TRBJ2-5; D remains ambiguous. V lost 3 bases to trimming and J lost 0 bases, with 5 bases between them. CDR1 is LGHDT and CDR2 is YNNKEL in the germline V gene (reference sequence). The CDR3 runs 13 residues. The CDR3: CASSHDHQETQYF. The CDR3, as DNA: TGTGCCAGCAGCCACGACCACCAAGAGACCCAGTACTTC.

The chain is built from TRBV11-2 and TRBJ2-7; a possible D gene is TRBD1 (6 bases). V gave up 6 bases and J gave up 6 bases, with 12 bases separating them. The germline CDR1 and CDR2 sequences are SGHAT and FQNNGV. The CDR3 is made up of 12 amino acids. This chain's CDR3 is CASRSGASEQYF. The CDR3 nucleotides read TGTGCCAGCAGATCAGGGGCGTCCGAGCAGTACTTC. Complete variable domain (other parts from reference TRBV11-2 and TRBJ2-7): EAGVAQSPRYKIIEKRQSVAFWCNPISGHATLYWYQQILGQGPKLLIQFQNNGVVDDSQLPKDRFSAERLKGVDSTLKIQPAKLEDSAVYLCASRSGASEQYFGPGTRLTVT.

This clonotype was seen repeatedly, ten times or more. This chain links TRBV14 with TRBJ2-1, with unresolved D. CDR3 length equals 13 residues. Germline V gene lookup returns CDR1 SGHDN and CDR2 FVKESK. Trimming removed 2 bases from V and 7 bases from J, with 9 bases in between. CDR3 loop: CASSQQVGNEQFF. CDR3 DNA sequence: TGTGCCAGCAGCCAACAGGTTGGGAATGAGCAGTTCTTC.

This clonotype has a count of ten or more. The V gene is TRBV10-1, the J gene TRBJ1-6; D call uncertain. This CDR3 has 13 amino acids. Between the trimmed V and J ends, which lost 0 bases and 7 bases, there was a span of 4 bases. In germline, CDR1 is WNHNN, CDR2 SYGVQD (reference sequence). CDR3 in amino acids: CASSESPNSPLHF. The CDR3 DNA follows: TGCGCCAGCAGTGAGTCCCCGAATTCACCCCTCCACTTT.

This clonotype occurred many times. The rearrangement uses TRBV4-1 and TRBJ2-7; D is unclear. From germline, CDR1 is MGHRA and CDR2 YSYEKL. The CDR3 runs to 15 residues. V was cut by 2 bases and J by 2 bases, with 13 bases left in between. In nucleotides, the CDR3 is TGCGCCAGCAGCCAACAGCGCCAGTCCACCTACGAGCAGTACTTC. Its translation is CASSQQRQSTYEQYF.

This clonotype was counted between two and nine times. The rearrangement uses TRBV10-2 and TRBJ2-7; D is undetermined. In germline, CDR1 is WSHSY, CDR2 SAAADI. The CDR3 is 13 amino acids. The V gene lost 8 bases and the J gene lost 0 bases, with 11 bases spanning the gap. The CDR3, as DNA: TGCGCCAGCGGGTCACAGAGCTCCTACGAGCAGTACTTC. This sequence encodes CASGSQSSYEQYF.

This clonotype showed up just a few times. This chain uses TRBV7-2 with TRBJ2-2, with 9 nucleotides matching TRBD1. This CDR3 region has 17 residues. Trimming at V came to 5 bases and at J to 6 bases, leaving 13 bases not matched to a gene. Per the germline V gene, CDR1 is SGHTA and CDR2 is FQGNSA. The CDR3 DNA reads as TGTGCCAGCAGCAACCGACCGACAGGGGGAAAGCCCGGGGAGCTGTTTTTT. Protein: CASSNRPTGGKPGELFF.

This clonotype has ten or more counts. V is TRBV20-1 and J is TRBJ1-6; 10 nucleotides align to TRBD1. The germline V gene has CDR1 DFQATT and CDR2 SNEGSKA (reference sequence). After removal of 6 bases from V and 9 bases from J, the junction contained 11 bases not matched to a gene. The CDR3 length is 15 residues. This CDR3 is CSAIKGQGLGSPLHF. CDR3 DNA sequence: TGCAGTGCCATCAAGGGACAGGGGCTGGGTTCACCCCTCCACTTT.

This clonotype has ten or more counts. The chain links TRBV12-3 or TRBV12-4 to TRBJ1-1; D perhaps matches TRBD1 (5 bases). The CDR3 has 14 residues. V was pared by 2 bases and J by 7 bases, with 14 bases between. The CDR3 DNA is TGTGCCAGCAGTTTACTGGGCAGGGCCGTTGAAGCTTTCTTT. Its translation is CASSLLGRAVEAFF.

In its sample, this clonotype was seen many times. The J gene is TRBJ1-2, the V gene TRBV6-5; perhaps TRBD1 as D (5 bases). V dropped 2 bases and J dropped 5 bases, with 18 bases sitting between them. The CDR3 totals 16 residues. Germline CDR1 and CDR2: MNHEY and SVGAGI. The CDR3 DNA sequence: TGTGCCAGCAGTTACCGGCTGGTCGACAGCGGGTATGGCTACACCTTC. It translates to CASSYRLVDSGYGYTF.